This T cell receptor (beta chain) originates from a study of blood T cell repertoires in COVID-19 (dated by TCRdb to about 2020). For the wider study: Recovered participants in ImmuneRACE Cohort 3 were defined as having two consecutive negative NP/OP PCR tests, clearance from a healthcare professional, or resolution of symptoms. Nearly every sample came with metadata listing a de-identified subject ID, COVID-19 status, age in years and sex. Collaborator samples came from the United States, Italy and Spain and covered acute and convalescent phases of COVID-19. The repertoires were released in a freely available public database meant as a resource for research on the immune response to SARS-CoV-2. The material from the prospective study consisted of cDNA or gDNA derived from T cells, B-cell-depleted T cells, or PBMCs. The samples were drawn from two sources: the first 160 participants of the ongoing ImmuneRACE study, and 1,000 to 1,500 subjects contributed by 6 global collaborators. Subjects who had been exposed to COVID-19, were actively infected with it, or had recovered from it provided the deeply sampled blood TCRbeta repertoires that made up the dataset. Where available, HLA class I and class II types were obtained from metadata supplied by the sample provider rather than from assay-based typing.

Participants in the prospective study were aged roughly 18 to 90 years, lived in 24 United States geographic areas, and enrolled through a virtual design. In the prospective study, participants were assigned to cohorts based on the clinical history participants reported in a screening survey and a study questionnaire. Each participant in the prospective study had whole blood, serum and a nasopharyngeal or oropharyngeal swab collected by mobile phlebotomists. Additional blood draws and questionnaires over a 2-month period could optionally be provided by prospective study participants. Prospective study blood samples were shipped either frozen or at room temperature before DNA extraction. TCRbeta CDR3 regions were amplified from genomic DNA by means of the immunoSEQ Assay, a bias-controlled multiplex PCR. Turning to the authors' computational methods: The number of nucleated cells in each sample was estimated from the amplification of reference gene primers within the assay. To quantify the absolute abundance of each unique TCRbeta CDR3 rearrangement, sequence reads were collapsed and filtered. For each sample, productive Simpson clonality was calculated as the square root of Simpson's diversity index across productive rearrangements. As stored in TCRdb, this immuneACCESS dataset retains in-frame rearrangements with V and J assigned. A fraction of the clones does not appear; measured against another copy, unresolved V genes explain less than half of the discrepancy, and the remainder lacks a known reason. That table gives V, J and clone size, and the DNA gave D and trimming. Here the sample has more than 300,000 clones; approximately 89% occur a single time. The ten largest clones add up to roughly 2% of the sample.

General conclusions and limits of the study: The quantity of clinical and demographic metadata differed by source and by participant and was supplied without curation.

This clone is a singleton in its sample. Its antigen is currently not known. No quality values exist for individual bases; no much larger clone is one base distant. For CDR1 and CDR2, the germline V gene lists SGHAT and FQNNGV. V gives up 3 bases and J gives up 0 bases, and the segment between their germline ends measures 14 bases. The CDR3 sequence holds 16 residues, the cysteine and phenylalanine included. Only the CDR3 portion is preserved as DNA: 48 bases, with reading frame beginning at the first base. The sample was PBMCs or T cells enriched from blood (not recorded which). The sequence derives from a man aged 35-49 years in a cohort exposed to, infected with or recovered from COVID-19 (not recorded which). Rearrangement joined TRBV11-2 to TRBJ1-2; TRBD1 could be the D gene, as 6 bases match. The base sequence is TGTGCCAGCAGCTTGGGGGGGGCCCGAGCTAACTATGGCTACACCTTC. Its protein reads: CASSLGGARANYGYTF.